Listed below are T cell receptor beta chains from one sample, sequenced in a study of T cell responses to AZD1222 COVID-19 vaccine. Profiled with immunoSEQ multiplex PCR; TCRdb holds only in-frame clones, not every one. The table has some 100,000 clones, roughly 89% seen once. The sequences come from peripheral blood, collected 28 days after the second AZD1222 dose. These TCRs come from an adult who received the AZD1222 COVID-19 vaccine. Both conserved end residues are part of each CDR3. D genes are given only for firm matches. Only part of the rows carry a size: once, few, many, or a class if the clone is expanded.

TRBD2	11	-	TRBV7-9	TRBJ2-5	CASSLGAGSHF	TGTGCCAGCAGCTTAGGAGCGGGATCCCACTTC
-	17	-	TRBV19	TRBJ2-1	CASSIIMVVGSYNEQFF	TGTGCCAGTAGTATAATCATGGTAGTGGGCTCCTACAATGAGCAGTTCTTC
-	16	-	TRBV4-1	TRBJ1-1	CASSQNTRGDLGGAFF	TGCGCCAGCAGCCAGAATACCCGAGGGGACCTGGGGGGAGCTTTCTTT
-	15	-	TRBV11-3	TRBJ2-7	CASSSSGTATYEQYF	TGTGCCAGCAGCTCATCCGGGACGGCTACCTACGAGCAGTACTTC
-	17	-	TRBV11-3	TRBJ2-1	CASSLRTGAWSRNEQFF	TGTGCCAGCAGCTTACGGACGGGAGCCTGGTCGAGGAATGAGCAGTTCTTC
-	17	once	TRBV4-1	TRBJ2-7	CASSQDLLGADLYEQYF	TGCGCCAGCAGCCAAGATCTGCTTGGAGCGGACCTCTACGAGCAGTACTTC
-	12	-	TRBV2	TRBJ2-5	CASSGYQETQYF	TGTGCCAGCAGTGGTTACCAAGAGACCCAGTACTTC
TRBD2	15	-	TRBV28	TRBJ2-5	CASSLPLAGGETQYF	TGTGCCAGCAGTTTGCCCCTAGCGGGGGGGGAGACCCAGTACTTC
-	14	-	TRBV1	TRBJ1-6	CTSSPRDWNSPLHF	TGCACCAGCAGCCCCCGGGACTGGAATTCACCCCTCCACTTT
TRBD1	13	-	TRBV29-1	TRBJ1-2	CSGWTGTDYGYTF	TGCAGCGGATGGACAGGGACAGACTATGGCTACACCTTC
-	14	-	TRBV3-1/TRBV3-2	TRBJ1-2	CASSQDNNPRGYTF	TGTGCCAGCAGCCAAGACAACAATCCGCGGGGCTACACCTTC
-	13	few	TRBV7-2	TRBJ1-6	CASSLSPLVPLHF	TGTGCCAGCAGCTTATCTCCTCTAGTGCCCCTCCACTTT
-	14	-	TRBV18	TRBJ2-1	CASSPRGTYNEQFF	TGTGCCAGCTCACCAAGGGGGACCTACAATGAGCAGTTCTTC
-	14	-	TRBV9	TRBJ1-2	CASSPRTTSYGYTF	TGTGCCAGCAGCCCCCGGACAACTAGCTATGGCTACACCTTC
TRBD1	14	-	TRBV4-2	TRBJ1-6	CASSQETGVSPLHF	TGTGCCAGCAGCCAAGAGACAGGGGTCTCACCCCTCCACTTT
-	15	-	TRBV19	TRBJ1-4	CASTRIGATNEKLFF	TGTGCCAGTACCCGCATTGGTGCAACTAATGAAAAACTGTTTTTT
TRBD1	14	-	TRBV5-1	TRBJ2-3	CASSIQGSTDTQYF	TGCGCCAGCAGCATACAGGGGAGCACAGATACGCAGTATTTT
TRBD2	16	-	TRBV19	TRBJ2-3	CASSPGTSGNTDTQYF	TGTGCCAGTAGTCCCGGGACTAGCGGTAACACAGATACGCAGTATTTT